The 20 T cell receptor beta chains in this list originate from one sample, sequenced in a study of cytotoxic CD8 clonotypes in ibrutinib-treated CLL. The repertoire was sequenced with immunoSEQ multiplex PCR; TCRdb's copy has only in-frame clones and lacks some. The table shows some 130,000 clones, with approximately 80% occurring only once. This material consisted of PBMCs, taken after 24 months of ibrutinib treatment. The receptors were sampled from a human donor with chronic lymphocytic leukemia.

This clone was seen a handful of times. The chain uses TRBV6-5 and TRBJ2-2; possibly TRBD2 for D (7 bases). This CDR3 spans 13 amino acids. CDR1 is MNHEY, CDR2 SVGAGI, per germline. Deletions cut 8 bases from V and 7 bases from J, with 14 bases between. CDR3 DNA: TGTGCCAGCTGGCGGGGGCGAGGCGGGGAGCTGTTTTTT. Its translation is CASWRGRGGELFF.

The chain links TRBV5-1 to TRBJ1-2; 8 nucleotides align to TRBD1. In germline, CDR1 is SGHRS, CDR2 YFSETQ. The CDR3 has 15 residues. The V gene end was trimmed by 4 bases and the J gene end by 5 bases; junction bases not matched to a gene: 10. The CDR3, as DNA: TGCGCCAGCAGCCCCCGGACAGGGCCCGGGTATGGCTACACCTTC. This translates into CASSPRTGPGYGYTF.

The chain joins TRBV6-5 to TRBJ1-2; D is uncertain. The germline gives CDR1 MNHEY, CDR2 SVGAGI. This CDR3 is built from 13 residues. The V and J ends lost 5 bases and 0 bases respectively, with 7 bases between them. The CDR3 DNA reads as TGTGCCAGCAGTGGGTCTACTAACTATGGCTACACCTTC. Its protein is CASSGSTNYGYTF.

The chain links TRBV11-2 to TRBJ1-2, with TRBD1 matching over 9 bases. The CDR3 totals 13 residues. V gave up 5 bases and J gave up 6 bases; unmatched junction bases: 4. CDR1 SGHAT and CDR2 FQNNGV come from the germline V gene. CDR3 bases: TGTGCCAGCAGCCCGCGGACAGGGGATGGCTACACCTTC. Translation gives CASSPRTGDGYTF.

The CDR3, as DNA: TGTGCCAGCAGCTTAGAGGACAGGGACTACACCTTC. It yields the protein CASSLEDRDYTF. The genes are TRBV7-9 and TRBJ1-2; TRBD1 matches 8 bases. This CDR3 is built from 12 residues. V trimming: 1 base; J trimming: 10 bases; junction bases outside the gene matches: 2. Germline values: CDR1 SEHNR, CDR2 FQNEAQ (reference sequence).

V and J are TRBV11-1 and TRBJ2-7; D might be TRBD2 (5 bases). The CDR3 loop spans 14 amino acids. From germline, CDR1 is SGHAT and CDR2 FQDESV (reference sequence). With 5 bases removed from V and 2 bases from J, the gap between germline ends came to 13 bases. The chain's CDR3 is CASSPRRDPYEQYF. The CDR3 DNA reads TGTGCCAGCAGCCCCCGTCGGGATCCCTACGAGCAGTACTTC.

V and J are TRBV18 and TRBJ2-5; 7 bases map to TRBD1. Germline CDR1 KGHSH, CDR2 LQKENI. This CDR3 is 15 amino acids long. V lost 4 bases and J lost 5; bases outside the gene matches: 10. This CDR3 is CASSRSRDSTETQYF. The CDR3 nucleotides read TGTGCCAGCTCACGCTCCCGGGACAGTACGGAGACCCAGTACTTC.

V and J are TRBV9 and TRBJ2-5, with TRBD2 identical over 9 bases. Trimming took 3 bases from V and 5 from J; bases not matched to a gene: 11. The CDR3 is 16 residues long. Germline-derived CDR1 and CDR2 are SGDLS and YYNGEE. CDR3 amino acids: CASSAVPLAGRETQYF. The DNA of the CDR3 is TGTGCCAGCAGCGCAGTGCCCCTAGCGGGGAGGGAGACCCAGTACTTC.

The chain uses TRBV7-9 and TRBJ2-5; tentatively, D is TRBD2 (5 bases). V gave up 2 bases and J gave up 5 bases, with 9 bases separating them. Germline V gene data show CDR1 as SEHNR and CDR2 as FQNEAQ (reference sequence). The CDR3 extends over 13 amino acids. In nucleotides, the CDR3 is TGTGCCAGCAGCTTAAACGGCGGGGAGACCCAGTACTTC. It specifies CASSLNGGETQYF.

V gene TRBV6-5 combines with J gene TRBJ1-1; the D gene is possibly TRBD1 (6 bases). Germline V lookup: CDR1 MNHEY, CDR2 SVGAGI. Trimming removed 0 bases from V and 11 bases from J, with 16 bases in between. The CDR3 runs to 14 residues. As DNA, the CDR3 is TGTGCCAGCAGTTACTCGTGGGTTGGGGGCCAGGCTTTCTTT. Translation: CASSYSWVGGQAFF.

The rearrangement joins TRBV11-3 to TRBJ1-1; tentatively, D is TRBD1 (5 bases). V lost 1 base and J lost 6, with 15 bases in between. Germline V gives CDR1 SGHNT, CDR2 YENEEA. The CDR3 has 15 residues. The CDR3 bases are TGTGCCAGCAGCTTAGGGGAGGGGAGAACATCTGAAGCTTTCTTT. It encodes CASSLGEGRTSEAFF.

The rearrangement links TRBV28 to TRBJ1-2, with a tentative D call TRBD1 (6 bases). The ends were cut back, 2 bases at V and 4 bases at J, with 11 bases in the middle. Germline V CDR1 and CDR2: MDHEN, SYDVKM. The CDR3 length is 14 residues. CDR3 sequence (DNA): TGTGCCAGCAGTTTAGGGGGGCAGATCTATGGCTACACCTTC. Its protein product is CASSLGGQIYGYTF.

Concerning this clone itself: The junction shows a germline mismatch at one end, possibly a read error. The J gene is TRBJ1-1, the V gene TRBV5-6; tentative D call: TRBD1 (5 bases). Germline V lookup: CDR1 SGHDT, CDR2 YYEEEE. CDR3 length: 12 residues. This CDR3 reads CASSQQRGRMLF. In DNA, the CDR3 is TGTGCCAGCAGCCAACAGCGGGGGAGAATGCTCTTT.

The rearrangement joins TRBV9 to TRBJ2-2; D uncertain. Germline values: CDR1 SGDLS, CDR2 YYNGEE. The CDR3 contains 14 residues. The V end lost 0 bases, the J end lost 6 bases, and 9 bases lay between the germline ends. The CDR3 region is CASSVVGGAGELFF. The CDR3 nucleotides read TGTGCCAGCAGCGTAGTGGGTGGGGCCGGGGAGCTGTTTTTT. The full variable domain, rest sourced from reference TRBV9 and TRBJ2-2, is DSGVTQTPKHLITATGQRVTLRCSPRSGDLSVYWYQQSLDQGLQFLIQYYNGEERAKGNILERFSAQQFPDLHSELNLSSLELGDSALYFCASSVVGGAGELFFGEGSRLTVL.

The table lists this clone with a count of one. The chain uses TRBV6-5 and TRBJ1-1, with a possible D match to TRBD1 (5 bases). Germline V gene sequence: CDR1 MNHEY, CDR2 SVGAGI. V was cut by 0 bases and J by 4 bases, with 9 bases left in between. The CDR3 covers 14 residues. The CDR3 here is CASSYSKGSTEAFF. Here the CDR3 DNA reads TGTGCCAGCAGTTACTCGAAGGGGAGCACTGAAGCTTTCTTT.

This chain links TRBV23-1 with TRBJ1-4; D might be TRBD1 (6 bases). Being an ORF, TRBV23-1 has a function that is uncertain. The CDR3 is made up of 17 amino acids. Deletions cut 2 bases from V and 4 bases from J, with 17 bases between. The CDR3 sequence: CASSQPGGGAINEKLFF. For the CDR3, the DNA is TGCGCCAGCAGTCAACCCGGCGGGGGGGCGATTAATGAAAAACTGTTTTTT.

The chain uses TRBV5-1 and TRBJ2-5; 7 bases align to TRBD1. Germline values: CDR1 SGHRS, CDR2 YFSETQ. The CDR3 covers 15 residues. Unmatched junction bases numbered 7, after V lost 4 bases and J lost 1 base. CDR3 sequence reads: CASSPGRDSQETQYF. The CDR3 nucleotides are TGCGCCAGCAGCCCCGGCCGGGACAGCCAAGAGACCCAGTACTTC. The whole variable domain, remainder taken from reference TRBV5-1 and TRBJ2-5, is KAGVTQTPRYLIKTRGQQVTLSCSPISGHRSVSWYQQTPGQGLQFLFEYFSETQRNKGNFPGRFSGRQFSNSRSEMNVSTLELGDSALYLCASSPGRDSQETQYFGPGTRLLVL.

V gene TRBV19 combines with J gene TRBJ2-7; the D gene is possibly TRBD1 (6 bases). Germline V lookup: CDR1 LNHDA, CDR2 SQIVND (reference sequence). CDR3 size: 17 residues. Trimming stripped 4 bases from V and 0 bases from J, with 19 bases between. The CDR3 region is CASSTPRDKLYSYEQYF. The CDR3 DNA sequence: TGTGCCAGTAGTACCCCCCGGGACAAACTATACTCCTACGAGCAGTACTTC.

The chain couples TRBV19 to TRBJ1-5, with D hard to call. The CDR3 extends over 15 amino acids. Trimming removed 6 bases from V and 1 base from J, with 13 bases in between. The V gene's germline CDR1 is LNHDA and CDR2 SQIVND (reference sequence). The CDR3 bases are TGTGCCAGTAGCAATCAAGGGATAAGCAATCAGCCCCAGCATTTT. Translation gives CASSNQGISNQPQHF.

The chain has TRBV11-2 and TRBJ2-7; 7 bases align to TRBD1. CDR1 is SGHAT and CDR2 is FQNNGV in the germline V gene. CDR3 length equals 14 residues. The trim removed 4 bases at V and 2 bases at J, leaving 5 bases unmatched. The DNA of the CDR3 is TGTGCCAGCAGCTCGGGACAGCCCCCCTACGAGCAGTACTTC. Translated, it gives CASSSGQPPYEQYF.